The T cell receptor (beta chain) described here comes from a study of cytomegalovirus exposure and HLA in healthy donors. Findings and limits, study-wide: What a later analysis reportedly showed was that an Asian-associated ancestry cluster had fewer N-insertions than the approximately 700-donor mean. The presence/absence work took it that sequencing depth was about the same across donors.

Primers included in the PCR were 60 Vbeta and 13 Jbeta primers. The protocol was immunoSEQ multiplex PCR, while the TCRdb copy is restricted to in-frame clones and leaves out a portion. The table lists roughly 150,000 clones, just over 75% of them singletons, with roughly 1.4% in the top ten. Remarks on this clone: Its antigen is unknown.

The sample consisted of PBMCs. This receptor was identified in a man aged 35 to 55 in good health and CMV-seronegative.

The CDR3 here is CASSGDRNNEQFF. DNA of the CDR3: TGTGCCAGCAGTGGGGACAGGAACAATGAGCAGTTCTTC. J is TRBJ2-1 and V is TRBV11-2; 8 bases agree with TRBD1. The CDR3 contains 13 residues. V dropped 6 bases and J dropped 5; count of bases not matched to a gene: 3. CDR1 SGHAT and CDR2 FQNNGV come from the germline V gene.